These 15 T cell receptor beta chains originate from one sample sequenced in a study of T cell clonotyping in hematopoietic cell transplantation. Generated by immunoSEQ multiplex PCR, the TCRdb table keeps only in-frame clones and is missing some. The table shows approximately 17,000 clones, with 61% occurring only once. This sample comprised PBMCs, obtained 30 days after allogeneic stem cell transplant. Source of these receptors: a male patient between 45 and 60 years old who had an allogeneic stem cell transplant from an unrelated donor, so T cells may come from the graft donor. Some clones in this sample may be carry-over from other donors' samples.

V usage is TRBV25-1 and J usage is TRBJ2-3; D is undetermined. Trimming removed 6 bases at V and 2 bases at J, with 15 bases between. Germline lookup yields CDR1 MGHDK and CDR2 SYGVNS. This CDR3 has 15 amino acids. CDR3 sequence: CASRESGVYTDTQYF. CDR3 nucleotide sequence: TGTGCCAGCAGAGAGTCAGGTGTTTACACAGATACGCAGTATTTT.

Concerning this clone itself: Mismatch with germline at one junction end may stem from a read error. The chain uses TRBV5-6 and TRBJ2-2; D may be TRBD2 (5 bases). The CDR3 has 14 amino acids. Germline V gene lookup returns CDR1 SGHDT and CDR2 YYEEEE. CDR3 sequence reads: CASSFHLNTGELLF. CDR3 in DNA: TGTGCCAGCAGCTTCCATCTTAACACCGGGGAGCTGCTTTTT.

The CDR3 DNA reads TGTGCCTGGAGTGGTGACTACATCCAAGAGACCCAGTACTTC. Its protein is CAWSGDYIQETQYF. The J gene is TRBJ2-5, the V gene TRBV30; D is possibly TRBD2 (5 bases). Looked up from germline, CDR1 is GTSNPN and CDR2 is SVGIG (reference sequence). The V end lost 1 base, the J end lost 1 base, and 10 bases lay between the germline ends. The CDR3 contains 14 residues.

The sample holds one count of this clone. The chain recombines TRBV25-1 with TRBJ1-1; D is possibly TRBD1 (6 bases). Trimming removed 2 bases from V and 4 bases from J, with 11 bases in between. This CDR3 is 14 amino acids long. Germline values: CDR1 MGHDK, CDR2 SYGVNS. The CDR3 DNA follows: TGTGCCAGCAGTGAACCAGGGGAGGCCACTGAAGCTTTCTTT. Its protein is CASSEPGEATEAFF.

The gene calls are TRBV6-6 and TRBJ1-3, with D possibly TRBD1 on 5 matching bases. Between the trimmed V and J ends, which lost 4 bases and 4 bases, there was a span of 11 bases. CDR1 is MNHNY and CDR2 is SVGAGI in the germline V gene (reference sequence). The CDR3 sequence is 14 residues long. Here the CDR3 reads CASSLAGTGNTIYF. Here the CDR3 DNA reads TGTGCCAGCAGTTTAGCCGGGACCGGAAACACCATATATTTT.

This chain uses TRBV28 with TRBJ2-5; TRBD2 might be the D (7 bases). Germline assignment: CDR1 MDHEN and CDR2 SYDVKM. The CDR3 runs to 14 residues. Trimming removed 6 bases from V and 4 bases from J, with 15 bases in between. CDR3 loop: CASSEGGVAETQYF. Written as DNA, the CDR3 is TGTGCCAGCAGCGAAGGGGGGGTTGCAGAGACCCAGTACTTC.

In this sample, this clone turned up once. This chain connects TRBV29-1 to TRBJ2-1; 7 nucleotides line up with TRBD2. Germline-derived CDR1 and CDR2 are SQVTM and ANQGSEA. The junction had 6 bases not matched to a gene; V was cut back by 7 bases and J by 9 bases. The CDR3 covers 11 residues. CDR3 sequence: CSGTRVGEQFF. The CDR3 DNA is TGCAGCGGGACTAGGGTCGGTGAGCAGTTCTTC.

The chain recombines TRBV6-5 with TRBJ2-5; D might be TRBD2 (5 bases). V was cut by 5 bases and J by 5 bases, with 15 bases left in between. This CDR3 contains 14 residues. In germline, CDR1 is MNHEY, CDR2 SVGAGI. The CDR3 DNA reads TGTGCCAGCAGTGAACTCGGGGAATGGGAGACCCAGTACTTC. It codes for CASSELGEWETQYF.

This clone was found a few times. This chain uses TRBV7-9 with TRBJ2-7; 7 bases match TRBD1. This CDR3 comprises 15 residues. V lost 5 bases and J lost 3; bases outside the gene matches: 10. Germline lookup yields CDR1 SEHNR and CDR2 FQNEAQ (reference sequence). CDR3 in amino acids: CASSHRGDSFYEQYF. The CDR3 DNA reads TGTGCCAGCAGCCACAGGGGCGACTCATTCTACGAGCAGTACTTC. The full variable domain, its missing parts supplied by reference TRBV7-9 and TRBJ2-7, is DTGVSQNPRHKITKRGQNVTFRCDPISEHNRLYWYRQTLGQGPEFLTYFQNEAQLEKSRLLSDRFSAERPKGSFSTLEIQRTEQGDSAMYLCASSHRGDSFYEQYFGPGTRLTVT.

This clone has just one count. CDR3 region: CASSPRSQREQYF. CDR3 in DNA: TGTGCCAGCAGCCCCCGTAGTCAGCGCGAGCAGTACTTC. The chain recombines TRBV7-2 with TRBJ2-7; D unresolved. Germline V CDR1 and CDR2: SGHTA, FQGNSA. V was pared by 5 bases and J by 6 bases, with 14 bases between. CDR3 length: 13 amino acids.

V gene TRBV5-1 combines with J gene TRBJ2-3; 8 bases agree with TRBD2. The germline V gene encodes CDR1 SGHRS and CDR2 YFSETQ. The CDR3 covers 14 residues. Losses at the gene ends were 2 bases for V and 3 bases for J; bases not matched to a gene: 2. Here the CDR3 reads CASSFGLATDTQYF. CDR3 in DNA: TGCGCCAGCAGCTTCGGACTAGCTACAGATACGCAGTATTTT.

The chain is built from TRBV14 and TRBJ1-6; no definite D call. The CDR3 totals 13 residues. The germline gives CDR1 SGHDN, CDR2 FVKESK. V was pared by 7 bases and J by 10 bases, with 14 bases between. Here the CDR3 reads CASTVTHGSPLHF. For the CDR3, the DNA is TGTGCCAGCACCGTTACCCATGGGTCACCCCTCCACTTT.

CDR3 coding DNA: TGTGCCTGGAGTGTAGGGGAGGGAGGTTTGCTCGGGGAGCTGTTTTTT. It encodes CAWSVGEGGLLGELFF. The J gene is TRBJ2-2, the V gene TRBV30; the match to TRBD2 covers 7 bases. Germline CDR1 GTSNPN, CDR2 SVGIG (reference sequence). V trimming: 0 bases; J trimming: 7 bases; junction bases outside the gene matches: 11. This CDR3 is 16 amino acids long.

This clone showed up just a few times. J is TRBJ2-7 and V is TRBV6-1; tentatively, D is TRBD1 (6 bases). The CDR3 extends over 14 amino acids. Trimming stripped 7 bases from V and 4 bases from J, with 17 bases between. CDR1 is MNHNS, CDR2 SASEGT, per germline. DNA of the CDR3: TGTGCCAGCATTGGAGATGGGGGCAGGTACGAGCAGTACTTC. Translating it yields CASIGDGGRYEQYF.

This clone was observed a handful of times. The chain combines TRBV28 with TRBJ1-2, with unresolved D. The ends were cut back, 3 bases at V and 4 bases at J, with 9 bases in the middle. Per germline, CDR1 MDHEN and CDR2 SYDVKM. The CDR3 is made up of 13 amino acids. In DNA form, the CDR3 reads TGTGCCAGCAGTTTTCTAGAGGTCTATGGCTACACCTTC. Amino acids: CASSFLEVYGYTF.